The clone carrying this T cell receptor beta chain was detected only once. Antigen specificity is unknown. This specimen belongs to a study of T cell responses to AZD1222 COVID-19 vaccine. General study results and limits: The sample set comprised mostly white British donors with more females, and clonal diversity was possibly underestimated. Of the AZD1222 recipients, only five to seven were seropositive at baseline. With two AZD1222 doses given, Spike-specific TCR breadth and depth both rose.

TCRdb's copy holds only in-frame clones and misses some; the assay was immunoSEQ multiplex PCR. The sample lists about 180,000 clones; about nine tenths were seen once. From germline, CDR1 is MGHRA and CDR2 YSYEKL. CDR3 length: 15 amino acids. V lost 1 base to trimming and J lost 7 bases, with 11 bases between them. Here the sequenced sample was peripheral blood, taken on day 0 of AZD1222 vaccination. The clonotype comes from an adult in good health. The chain is built from TRBV4-1 and TRBJ1-6; D is unresolved. As DNA, the CDR3 is TGCGCCAGCAGCCAAGTGGGTTTTAACAATTCACCCCTCCACTTT. Translation gives CASSQVGFNNSPLHF.